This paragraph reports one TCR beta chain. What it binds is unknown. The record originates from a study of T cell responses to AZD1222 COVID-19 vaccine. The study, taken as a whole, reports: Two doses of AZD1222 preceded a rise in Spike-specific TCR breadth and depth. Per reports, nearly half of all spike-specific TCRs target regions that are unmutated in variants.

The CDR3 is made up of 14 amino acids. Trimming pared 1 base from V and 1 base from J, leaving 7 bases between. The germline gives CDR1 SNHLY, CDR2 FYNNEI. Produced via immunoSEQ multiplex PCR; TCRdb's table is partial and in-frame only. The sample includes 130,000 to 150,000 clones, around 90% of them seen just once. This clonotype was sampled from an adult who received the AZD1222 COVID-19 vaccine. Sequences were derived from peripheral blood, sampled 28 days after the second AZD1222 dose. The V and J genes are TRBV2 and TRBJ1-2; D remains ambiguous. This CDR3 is CASSEGANNYGYTF. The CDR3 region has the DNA TGTGCCAGCAGTGAAGGGGCCAATAACTATGGCTACACCTTC. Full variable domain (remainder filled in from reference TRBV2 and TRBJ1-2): EPEVTQTPSHQVTQMGQEVILRCVPISNHLYFYWYRQILGQKVEFLVSFYNNEISEKSEIFDDQFSVERPDGSNFTLKIRSTKLEDSAMYFCASSEGANNYGYTFGSGTRLTVV.